This passage covers 27 T cell receptor beta chains from one sample sequenced in a study of PD-1 blockade in classical Hodgkin lymphoma. Sequencing used immunoSEQ multiplex PCR; TCRdb keeps in-frame clones, though not all of them. The repertoire consists of 50,000 or so clones, with 90% occurring once and the leading ten covering roughly 14%. Time point indicated: cycle 4 day 1 (C4D1), after 6 weeks of nivolumab. Each patient's relapse followed autologous stem cell transplantation, and brentuximab vedotin exposure varied. The source material was peripheral blood mononuclear cells (PBMCs), sampled before the fourth cycle of nivolumab. These receptors came from a human donor with classical Hodgkin lymphoma.

Here the CDR3 DNA reads TGTGCCAGCAGCTTAGGGGGCATCCTGACCTACGAGCAGTACTTC. Translating it yields CASSLGGILTYEQYF. The chain couples TRBV6-1 to TRBJ2-7; 7 positions agree with TRBD1. Per the germline V gene, CDR1 is MNHNS and CDR2 is SASEGT. Trimming cost V 6 bases and J 2 bases; bases outside gene matches: 10. The CDR3 has 15 amino acids.

The chain has TRBV10-2 and TRBJ1-5; 10 bases map to TRBD1. There are 14 residues in the CDR3. Trimming cost V 7 bases and J 7 bases; bases outside gene matches: 7. Germline lookup yields CDR1 WSHSY and CDR2 SAAADI. DNA of the CDR3: TGCGCCAGCAAACCCGGGACAGGGGACCAGCCCCAGCATTTT. Translation: CASKPGTGDQPQHF.

The J gene is TRBJ1-2, the V gene TRBV6-6; the D is unclear. The CDR3 spans 16 residues. Germline V gives CDR1 MNHNY, CDR2 SVGAGI (reference sequence). V was clipped by 2 bases and J by 0 bases, with 13 bases between them. The CDR3 region has the DNA TGTGCCAGCAGTTACGCAGGTTCCACATCTAACTATGGCTACACCTTC. This gives the protein CASSYAGSTSNYGYTF.

This sequence joins TRBV12-5 and TRBJ2-3; 11 bases agree with TRBD2. With 5 bases clipped from V and 3 bases from J, the junction kept 7 bases outside the gene matches. Germline-derived CDR1 and CDR2 are LGHNT and FRNRAP. The CDR3 is made up of 16 amino acids. CDR3: CASGIPLAGGTDTQYF. CDR3 in DNA: TGTGCTAGTGGTATCCCCTTAGCGGGAGGGACAGATACGCAGTATTTT.

The rearrangement joins TRBV9 to TRBJ1-2, with D possibly matching TRBD1 (5 bases). From germline, CDR1 is SGDLS and CDR2 YYNGEE. The germline V and J ends were trimmed by 4 bases and 5 bases, with 18 bases remaining between them. The CDR3 consists of 15 residues. CDR3 bases: TGTGCCAGCAGCCCCGGGCAGGGAAAACCTTATGGCTACACCTTC. Encoded protein: CASSPGQGKPYGYTF.

This chain connects TRBV19 to TRBJ1-5; 9 bases are a match to TRBD1. Trimming took 6 bases from V and 7 from J; bases not matched to a gene: 4. CDR3 size: 13 residues. The germline gives CDR1 LNHDA, CDR2 SQIVND (reference sequence). The DNA of the CDR3 is TGTGCCAGTAGCACGGACAGGGGCCAGCCCCAGCATTTT. Amino acids: CASSTDRGQPQHF.

The chain couples TRBV11-3 to TRBJ2-1; 8 nucleotides line up with TRBD1. CDR3 length: 17 residues. The V and J ends lost 3 bases and 0 bases, in that order; junction bases with no gene match: 7. Germline V gives CDR1 SGHNT, CDR2 YENEEA. The CDR3 spells CASSFRQGISSYNEQFF. CDR3 sequence (DNA): TGTGCCAGCAGCTTCAGACAGGGGATTAGCTCCTACAATGAGCAGTTCTTC.

The chain has TRBV4-1 and TRBJ2-7; D may be TRBD1 (6 bases). Germline assignment: CDR1 MGHRA and CDR2 YSYEKL. Trimming left V 3 bases short and J 4 bases short, with 13 bases between. This CDR3 has 14 amino acids. CDR3 in DNA: TGCGCCAGCAGCCACACCGGGACACGGTACGAGCAGTACTTC. It encodes CASSHTGTRYEQYF.

The chain combines TRBV11-2 with TRBJ2-7; a possible D gene is TRBD2 (5 bases). This CDR3 region has 13 residues. From germline, CDR1 is SGHAT and CDR2 FQNNGV. Trimming cost V 6 bases and J 0 bases, with 9 bases left between them. CDR3 sequence (DNA): TGTGCCAGCAGTCCGGGAAGCTCCTACGAGCAGTACTTC. Protein sequence: CASSPGSSYEQYF.

A single count supports this clone. The chain carries TRBV7-8 and TRBJ2-3, with a possible D match to TRBD2 (5 bases). Germline lookup yields CDR1 SGHVS and CDR2 FQNEAQ. V was cut by 3 bases and J by 2 bases, with 9 bases left in between. The CDR3 length is 14 residues. CDR3 coding DNA: TGTGCCAGCAGCTTCGGACTCCTCACAGATACGCAGTATTTT. As protein: CASSFGLLTDTQYF.

J is TRBJ2-7 and V is TRBV27; 14 bases align to TRBD2. This CDR3 is 18 amino acids long. Per the germline V gene, CDR1 is MNHEY and CDR2 is SMNVEV (reference sequence). With V trimmed by 6 bases and J by 4 bases, 14 bases remained unmatched. The DNA for the CDR3 is TGTGCCAGCAGGCCCCGGCCCCGGACTAGCGGGAGGCAGTACGAGCAGTACTTC. The encoded protein is CASRPRPRTSGRQYEQYF.

The chain has TRBV5-6 and TRBJ1-5; possible D gene TRBD1, 6 bases. The CDR3 length is 16 residues. V was pared by 4 bases and J by 6 bases, with 20 bases between. The germline V gene has CDR1 SGHDT and CDR2 YYEEEE. CDR3 DNA sequence: TGTGCCAGCAGCGTGTGGGGGAGAGGGGGAGGTCAGCCCCAGCATTTT. It translates to CASSVWGRGGGQPQHF.

The CDR3 coding sequence is TGTGCCATCCGGACAAGGACGAACACCGGGGAGCTGTTTTTT. Translated, it gives CAIRTRTNTGELFF. The gene calls are TRBV10-3 and TRBJ2-2, with a weak D call TRBD1 (5 bases). Between the trimmed V and J ends, which lost 8 bases and 0 bases, there was a span of 10 bases. CDR3 length: 14 residues. Germline CDR1 and CDR2: ENHRY and SYGVKD.

The chain combines TRBV5-1 with TRBJ2-7; 14 bases fit TRBD2. This CDR3 contains 16 residues. In germline, CDR1 is SGHRS, CDR2 YFSETQ. Losses at the gene ends were 4 bases for V and 3 bases for J; bases not matched to a gene: 6. The CDR3 spells CASSAVGTSGSYEQYF. In DNA, the CDR3 is TGCGCCAGCAGCGCAGTCGGGACTAGCGGGAGCTACGAGCAGTACTTC. The full variable domain, with the rest looked up from reference TRBV5-1 and TRBJ2-7, is KAGVTQTPRYLIKTRGQQVTLSCSPISGHRSVSWYQQTPGQGLQFLFEYFSETQRNKGNFPGRFSGRQFSNSRSEMNVSTLELGDSALYLCASSAVGTSGSYEQYFGPGTRLTVT.

J is TRBJ2-2 and V is TRBV6-4; no firm D call. V was cut by 6 bases and J by 2 bases, with 10 bases left in between. The CDR3 consists of 14 residues. Germline CDR1 is MRHNA and CDR2 is SNTAGT. The CDR3 sequence: CASRPGPNTGELFF. CDR3 sequence (DNA): TGTGCCAGCAGACCCGGACCCAACACCGGGGAGCTGTTTTTT.

This rearrangement joins TRBV5-1 to TRBJ2-7, with 12 bases that match TRBD2. The germline gives CDR1 SGHRS, CDR2 YFSETQ. Losses at the gene ends were 4 bases for V and 3 bases for J; bases not matched to a gene: 11. The CDR3 sequence is 17 residues long. CDR3: CASSPGASGRVLYEQYF. CDR3 sequence (DNA): TGCGCCAGCAGCCCCGGGGCTAGCGGGAGGGTCCTCTACGAGCAGTACTTC.

The chain carries TRBV27 and TRBJ2-7; 9 bases fit TRBD2. From germline, CDR1 is MNHEY and CDR2 SMNVEV (reference sequence). V lost 6 bases to trimming and J lost 3 bases; unmatched junction nucleotides: 3. This CDR3 contains 13 residues. Written as DNA, the CDR3 is TGTGCCAGCAGGCGGGAGGGCCTCTACGAGCAGTACTTC. It codes for CASRREGLYEQYF.

This chain links TRBV7-9 with TRBJ2-3; the D gene is possibly TRBD1 (6 bases). Between the trimmed V and J ends, which lost 11 bases and 6 bases, there was a span of 27 bases. The germline gives CDR1 SEHNR, CDR2 FQNEAQ (reference sequence). The CDR3 extends over 16 amino acids. The CDR3: CASLPPGQSYSDTQYF. As DNA, the CDR3 is TGTGCCTCCCTCCCTCCGGGACAATCTTATTCCGATACGCAGTATTTT. Complete variable domain (other parts from reference TRBV7-9 and TRBJ2-3): DTGVSQNPRHKITKRGQNVTFRCDPISEHNRLYWYRQTLGQGPEFLTYFQNEAQLEKSRLLSDRFSAERPKGSFSTLEIQRTEQGDSAMYLCASLPPGQSYSDTQYFGPGTRLTVL.

The CDR3 nucleotides read TGTGCCTGGAGAGGAAACAACTATGGCTACACCTTC. Amino acid sequence: CAWRGNNYGYTF. This chain uses TRBV30 with TRBJ1-2; D gene unclear. V dropped 3 bases and J dropped 2 bases, with 7 bases sitting between them. Germline V CDR1 and CDR2: GTSNPN, SVGIG (reference sequence). The CDR3 loop spans 12 amino acids.

The rearrangement links TRBV2 to TRBJ2-5, with unresolved D. V shed 6 bases and J shed 10 bases, with 12 bases lying between them. This CDR3 comprises 11 residues. Germline CDR1 is SNHLY and CDR2 is FYNNEI. This CDR3 reads CASRRTPGQYF. CDR3 sequence (DNA): TGTGCCAGCAGAAGGACCCCTGGCCAGTACTTC.

V usage is TRBV29-1 and J usage is TRBJ1-1; D is unclear. CDR3 length: 12 amino acids. CDR1 and CDR2 from the germline V gene are SQVTM and ANQGSEA. V was pared by 2 bases and J by 4 bases, with 8 bases between. The CDR3 loop reads CSVEQWGTEAFF. The CDR3 DNA follows: TGCAGCGTTGAACAGTGGGGCACTGAAGCTTTCTTT. Looking up the rest from reference TRBV29-1 and TRBJ1-1 gives the full variable domain: SAVISQKPSRDICQRGTSLTIQCQVDSQVTMMFWYRQQPGQSLTLIATANQGSEATYESGFVIDKFPISRPNLTFSTLTVSNMSPEDSSIYLCSVEQWGTEAFFGQGTRLTVV.

The chain combines TRBV19 with TRBJ1-1, with D tentatively TRBD1 (5 bases). This CDR3 region has 13 residues. From germline, CDR1 is LNHDA and CDR2 SQIVND (reference sequence). With 8 bases removed from V and 2 bases from J, the gap between germline ends came to 12 bases. The CDR3 reads CASSPGANTEAFF. CDR3 DNA sequence: TGTGCCAGTTCCCCCGGGGCAAACACTGAAGCTTTCTTT.

The J gene is TRBJ2-7, the V gene TRBV7-8, with 13 bases fitting TRBD2. Unmatched junction bases numbered 9, after V lost 3 bases and J lost 7 bases. The CDR3 sequence is 16 residues long. In germline, CDR1 is SGHVS, CDR2 FQNEAQ. The DNA for the CDR3 is TGTGCCAGCAGCTTCCTAGGACTAGCGGGAGTCGAGGAGCAGTACTTC. It codes for CASSFLGLAGVEEQYF.

V and J are TRBV9 and TRBJ1-2, with a tentative D call TRBD1 (6 bases). CDR1 and CDR2 (germline): SGDLS, YYNGEE. Trimming stripped 4 bases from V and 4 bases from J, with 17 bases between. This CDR3 spans 15 amino acids. CDR3: CASSPWGGPTYGYTF. The DNA for the CDR3 is TGTGCCAGCAGCCCCTGGGGGGGGCCCACCTATGGCTACACCTTC.

A single count supports this clone. The chain recombines TRBV7-6 with TRBJ2-7; the match to TRBD2 covers 7 bases. The CDR3 loop spans 15 amino acids. Germline-derived CDR1 and CDR2 are SGHVS and FNYEAQ. With V trimmed by 2 bases and J by 2 bases, 6 bases remained unmatched. The DNA for the CDR3 is TGTGCCAGCAGCTTATCTAGCGGAAAAACCTACGAGCAGTACTTC. Translated: CASSLSSGKTYEQYF.

The V gene is TRBV4-2, the J gene TRBJ2-5; D ambiguous. This CDR3 is 14 amino acids long. CDR1 LGHNA and CDR2 YNFKEQ come from the germline V gene. With 5 bases removed from V and 3 bases from J, the gap between germline ends came to 13 bases. The CDR3 loop reads CASSIGRMKETQYF. The CDR3 DNA reads TGTGCCAGCAGCATCGGACGGATGAAAGAGACCCAGTACTTC.

This chain links TRBV6-1 with TRBJ2-5, with D possibly matching TRBD1 (6 bases). This CDR3 contains 18 residues. The germline V gene encodes CDR1 MNHNS and CDR2 SASEGT. Between the trimmed V and J ends, which lost 0 bases and 2 bases, there was a span of 19 bases. The CDR3 spells CASSEALLAGVQQETQYF. CDR3 coding DNA: TGTGCCAGCAGTGAAGCGCTTCTGGCAGGGGTCCAACAAGAGACCCAGTACTTC.